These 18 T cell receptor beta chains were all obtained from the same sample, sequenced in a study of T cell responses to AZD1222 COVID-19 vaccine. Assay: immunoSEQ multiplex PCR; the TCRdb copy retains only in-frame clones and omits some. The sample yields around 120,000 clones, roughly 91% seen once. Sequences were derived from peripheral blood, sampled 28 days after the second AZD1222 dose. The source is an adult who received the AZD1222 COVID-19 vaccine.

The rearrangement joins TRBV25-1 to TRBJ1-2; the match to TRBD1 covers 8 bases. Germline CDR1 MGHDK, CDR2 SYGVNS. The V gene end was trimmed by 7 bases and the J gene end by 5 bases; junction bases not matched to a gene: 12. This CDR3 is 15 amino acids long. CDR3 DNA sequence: TGTGCCAGCACCGACTACCCACAGGGGGAATATGGCTACACCTTC. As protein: CASTDYPQGEYGYTF.

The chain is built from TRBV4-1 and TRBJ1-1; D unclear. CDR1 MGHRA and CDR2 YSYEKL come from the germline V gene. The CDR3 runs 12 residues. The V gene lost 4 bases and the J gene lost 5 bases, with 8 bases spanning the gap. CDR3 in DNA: TGCGCCAGCAGCCGGGGAGGAACTGAAGCTTTCTTT. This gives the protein CASSRGGTEAFF.

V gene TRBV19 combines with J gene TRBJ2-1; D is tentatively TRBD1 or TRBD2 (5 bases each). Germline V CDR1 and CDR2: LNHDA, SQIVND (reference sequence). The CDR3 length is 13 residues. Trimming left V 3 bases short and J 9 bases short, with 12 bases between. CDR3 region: CASSMQGVPEQFF. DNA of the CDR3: TGTGCCAGTAGTATGCAGGGAGTCCCTGAGCAGTTCTTC.

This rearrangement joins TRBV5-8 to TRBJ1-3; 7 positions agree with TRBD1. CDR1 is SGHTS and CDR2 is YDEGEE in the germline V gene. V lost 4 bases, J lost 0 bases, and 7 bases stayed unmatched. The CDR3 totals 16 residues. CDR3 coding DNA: TGTGCCAGCAGCCGGGGACAGCCTATCTCTGGAAACACCATATATTTT. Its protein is CASSRGQPISGNTIYF.

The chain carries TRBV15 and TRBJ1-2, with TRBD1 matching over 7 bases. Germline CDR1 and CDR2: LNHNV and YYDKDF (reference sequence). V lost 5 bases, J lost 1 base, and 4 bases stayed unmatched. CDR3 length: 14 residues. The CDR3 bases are TGTGCCACCAGCCCCGGGACAGATAACTATGGCTACACCTTC. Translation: CATSPGTDNYGYTF.

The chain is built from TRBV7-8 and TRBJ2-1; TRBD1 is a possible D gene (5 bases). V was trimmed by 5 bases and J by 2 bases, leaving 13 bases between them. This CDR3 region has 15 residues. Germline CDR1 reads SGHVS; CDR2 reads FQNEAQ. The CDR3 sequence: CASSPRQGTYNEQFF. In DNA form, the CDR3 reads TGTGCCAGCAGCCCCCGCCAGGGCACCTACAATGAGCAGTTCTTC.

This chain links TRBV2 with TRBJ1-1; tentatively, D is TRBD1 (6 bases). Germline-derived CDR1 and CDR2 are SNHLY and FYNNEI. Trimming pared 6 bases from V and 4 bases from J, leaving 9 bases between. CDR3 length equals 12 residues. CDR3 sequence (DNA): TGTGCCAGCAGGGGAGGGGGCACTGAAGCTTTCTTT. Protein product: CASRGGGTEAFF. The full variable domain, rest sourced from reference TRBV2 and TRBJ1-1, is EPEVTQTPSHQVTQMGQEVILRCVPISNHLYFYWYRQILGQKVEFLVSFYNNEISEKSEIFDDQFSVERPDGSNFTLKIRSTKLEDSAMYFCASRGGGTEAFFGQGTRLTVV.

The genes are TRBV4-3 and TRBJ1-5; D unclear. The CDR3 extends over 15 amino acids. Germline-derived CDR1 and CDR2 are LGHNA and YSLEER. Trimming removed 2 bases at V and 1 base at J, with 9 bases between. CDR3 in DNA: TGCGCCAGCAGCCAAAGCGCGGGGAGCAATCAGCCCCAGCATTTT. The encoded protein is CASSQSAGSNQPQHF.

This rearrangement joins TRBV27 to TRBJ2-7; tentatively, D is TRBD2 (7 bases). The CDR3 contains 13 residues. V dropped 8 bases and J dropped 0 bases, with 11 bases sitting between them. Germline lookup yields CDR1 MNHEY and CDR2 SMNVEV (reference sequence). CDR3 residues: CASREDSSYEQYF. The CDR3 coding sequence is TGTGCCAGCCGGGAGGACAGCTCCTACGAGCAGTACTTC.

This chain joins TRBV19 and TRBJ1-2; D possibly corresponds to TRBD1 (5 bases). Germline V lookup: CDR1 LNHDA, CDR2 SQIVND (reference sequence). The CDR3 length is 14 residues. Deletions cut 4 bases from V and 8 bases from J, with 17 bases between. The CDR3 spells CASSTPHRGKGYTF. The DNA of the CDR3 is TGTGCCAGTAGTACCCCTCATCGGGGGAAAGGCTACACCTTC.

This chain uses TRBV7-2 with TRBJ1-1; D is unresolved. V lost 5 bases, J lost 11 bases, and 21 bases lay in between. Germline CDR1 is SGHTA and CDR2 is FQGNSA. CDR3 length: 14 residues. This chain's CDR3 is CASSRSVLWYGAFF. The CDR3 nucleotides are TGTGCCAGCAGCCGCAGCGTTTTGTGGTACGGGGCTTTCTTT.

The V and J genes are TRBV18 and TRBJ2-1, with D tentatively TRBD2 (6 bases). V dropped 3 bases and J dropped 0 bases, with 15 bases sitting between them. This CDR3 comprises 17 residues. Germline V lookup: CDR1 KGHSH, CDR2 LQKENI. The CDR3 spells CASSPWASASSYNEQFF. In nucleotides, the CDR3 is TGTGCCAGCTCACCCTGGGCTAGCGCGAGCTCCTACAATGAGCAGTTCTTC.

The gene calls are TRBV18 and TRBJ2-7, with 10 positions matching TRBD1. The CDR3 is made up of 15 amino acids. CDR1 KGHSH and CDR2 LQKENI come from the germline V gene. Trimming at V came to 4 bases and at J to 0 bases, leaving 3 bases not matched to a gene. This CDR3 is CASSLGQGTSYEQYF. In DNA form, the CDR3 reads TGTGCCAGCTCACTGGGACAGGGGACCTCCTACGAGCAGTACTTC.

The CDR3 region has the DNA TGTGCCAGCAGTACCCTTCGACTAGCGGGTTCCTACGAGCAGTACTTC. Encoded protein: CASSTLRLAGSYEQYF. The chain joins TRBV6-2 or TRBV6-3 to TRBJ2-7, with TRBD2 matching 10 bases. This CDR3 spans 16 amino acids. J gave up 1 base and V 5 bases, and 8 bases lay outside the gene matches. Germline V gene lookup returns CDR1 MNHEY and CDR2 SVGEGT.

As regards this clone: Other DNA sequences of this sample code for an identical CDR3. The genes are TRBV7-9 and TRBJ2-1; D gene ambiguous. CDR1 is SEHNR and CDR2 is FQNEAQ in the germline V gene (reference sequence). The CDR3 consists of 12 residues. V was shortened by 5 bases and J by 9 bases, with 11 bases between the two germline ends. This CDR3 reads CASSPPSGEQFF. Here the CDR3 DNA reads TGTGCCAGCAGCCCCCCCTCAGGTGAGCAGTTCTTC.

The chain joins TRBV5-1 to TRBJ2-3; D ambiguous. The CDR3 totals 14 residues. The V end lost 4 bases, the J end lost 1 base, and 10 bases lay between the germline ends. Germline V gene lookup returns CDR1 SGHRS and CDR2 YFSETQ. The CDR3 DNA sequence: TGCGCCAGCAGCGAGGTCGTGGGCACAGATACGCAGTATTTT. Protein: CASSEVVGTDTQYF.

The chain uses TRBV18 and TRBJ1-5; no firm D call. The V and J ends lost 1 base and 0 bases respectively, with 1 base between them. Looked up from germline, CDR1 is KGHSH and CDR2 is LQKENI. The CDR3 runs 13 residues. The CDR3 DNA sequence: TGTGCCAGCTCACCACTTAGCAATCAGCCCCAGCATTTT. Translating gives CASSPLSNQPQHF.

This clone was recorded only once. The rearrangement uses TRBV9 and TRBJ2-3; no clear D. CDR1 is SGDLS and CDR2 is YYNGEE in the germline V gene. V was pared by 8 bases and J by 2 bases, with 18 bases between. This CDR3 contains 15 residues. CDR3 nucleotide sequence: TGTGCCAGTTGTCTGGGCACGGGCAACACAGATACGCAGTATTTT. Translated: CASCLGTGNTDTQYF.